What follows describes a single T cell receptor (beta chain). Its antigen is still unknown. TCRdb itself ran the 5' RACE reads through MiXCR, one entry per CDR3 protein. The data contain roughly 250,000 distinct CDR3 sequences, 16% of them seen just once; the ten biggest clones take up roughly a fifth. This record comes from a study of T-cell memory formation after mild COVID-19. Findings of the study overall: CD4/CD8 balance held among clones contracting day 15 to 85, and later expanders leaned CD4+. In second-wave clones peaking day 37, SARS-CoV-2 specificity remained unconfirmed.

This CDR3 spans 13 amino acids. From germline, CDR1 is SGHRS and CDR2 YFSETQ. With 5 bases removed from V and 6 bases from J, the gap between germline ends came to 13 bases. This clonotype was sampled from a man aged 18 to 29 who had mild COVID-19 (a few samples of this study predate the infection). Cell type and time point are not known. The V call is TRBV5-1, the J call TRBJ2-3; tentative D call: TRBD1 (6 bases). The sample consisted of PBMCs or a T cell subset sorted from them (not recorded which). DNA of the CDR3: TGCGCCAGCAGGGAGGTACAGGGTGATACGCAGTATTTT. Its protein product is CASREVQGDTQYF.